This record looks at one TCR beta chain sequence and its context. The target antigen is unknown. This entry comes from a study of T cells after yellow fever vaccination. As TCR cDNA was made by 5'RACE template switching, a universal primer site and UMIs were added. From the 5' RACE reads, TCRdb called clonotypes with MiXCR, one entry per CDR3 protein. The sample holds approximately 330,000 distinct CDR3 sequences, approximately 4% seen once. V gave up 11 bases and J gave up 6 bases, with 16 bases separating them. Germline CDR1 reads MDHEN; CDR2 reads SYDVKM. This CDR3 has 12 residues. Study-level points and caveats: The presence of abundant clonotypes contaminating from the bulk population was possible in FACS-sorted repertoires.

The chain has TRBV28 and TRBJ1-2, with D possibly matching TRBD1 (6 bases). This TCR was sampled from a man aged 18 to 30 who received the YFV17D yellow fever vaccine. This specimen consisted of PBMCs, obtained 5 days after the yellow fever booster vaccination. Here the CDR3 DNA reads TGTGCCTGCTACAGGGTATACAATGGCTACACCTTC. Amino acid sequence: CACYRVYNGYTF.